This T cell receptor (beta chain) was recorded in a study of blood T cell repertoires in COVID-19. Study at large: Collection of acute and convalescent COVID-19 samples took place in the United States, Italy and Spain. Sources were T cells, B-cell-depleted T cells, or PBMCs; the material itself was cDNA or gDNA.

Germline V CDR1 and CDR2: SGHTA, FQGNSA. The CDR3 has 16 amino acids. V shed 4 bases and J 6 bases; nucleotides not matched to a gene: 9. In the original processing: Scientists estimated how many nucleated cells there were by amplifying reference gene primers. Generated by immunoSEQ multiplex PCR, the TCRdb table keeps only in-frame clones and is missing some. D and trimming come from the DNA, and the V and J calls and clone size come from that table. The table shows about 210,000 clones, with over 60% occurring only once. The chain is built from TRBV7-2 and TRBJ2-2, with 9 bases aligning to TRBD1. The clonotype was recovered from a woman in her 70s with acute or convalescent COVID-19. The material sequenced was peripheral blood. CDR3 nucleotide sequence: TGTGCCAGCAGCTCTTCTGGGACAGGGAGGCCCGGGGAGCTGTTTTTT. Its translation: CASSSSGTGRPGELFF.